A selection of T cell receptor beta chains follows, all from one sample in a study of T cells in Graves' hyperthyroidism and ophthalmopathy. TCRdb passed the multiplex PCR reads through MiXCR, listing each CDR3 protein once. The sample holds approximately 600,000 distinct CDR3 sequences, about 17% seen once. Sequences were obtained from blood. The receptors stem from a woman aged 25-40 years with Graves' hyperthyroidism. Both conserved end residues are trimmed from each CDR3. D genes are given only for firm matches.

TRBV29-1	NA	TRBJ1-5	SVPEGGLGNQPQH
TRBV2	NA	TRBJ2-5	ASSPLSSSLGTQY
TRBV28	TRBD1	TRBJ2-1	ATTGTGVYNEQF
TRBV7-2	NA	TRBJ2-7	ASSLMLNYEQY
TRBV29-1	NA	TRBJ1-1	SIRVSDTEAF
TRBV5-4	NA	TRBJ1-1	ASSLGGSGWVKAF
TRBV5-1	TRBD2	TRBJ2-1	ASSRTSGSGNEQF
TRBV11-2	TRBD1	TRBJ2-7	ASSFRFRQGAYEQY
TRBV28	NA	TRBJ1-5	ASSPVWQPQH
TRBV27	TRBD1	TRBJ1-1	ASSPPGQGPYTEAF
TRBV19	TRBD2	TRBJ2-7	ASSGRHYEQY
TRBV15	NA	TRBJ2-5	ATSRDNRGQETQY
TRBV12-3/TRBV12-4	NA	TRBJ1-2	ASSLGSTNYGYT
TRBV28	TRBD1	TRBJ1-5	ASHTGGGQPQH
TRBV6-1	NA	TRBJ2-7	ASIGVTSYEQY
TRBV20-1	NA	TRBJ2-5	SATLLGGRTETQY
TRBV7-9	NA	TRBJ2-6	ASSLARSGANVLT
TRBV12-3/TRBV12-4	NA	TRBJ2-1	ASSAPLGGGF
TRBV5-1	NA	TRBJ1-1	ASSLERVRNTEAF
TRBV7-2	NA	TRBJ2-2	ASSLGILRTGELF
TRBV27	TRBD2	TRBJ2-7	ASSLNGRALSYEQY
TRBV11-3	TRBD2	TRBJ2-7	ASTHRTSGIYEQY
TRBV27	NA	TRBJ2-7	ASSSPRGPLYEQY
TRBV2	NA	TRBJ2-2	ASSLQGSGELF
TRBV4-3	NA	TRBJ1-4	ASSQDWRFNEKLF
TRBV11-2	NA	TRBJ2-2	ASSQTSAGELF
TRBV19	NA	TRBJ2-7	ATRARGYYEQY
TRBV20-1	TRBD1	TRBJ1-5	SAEPYDRGSNQPQH
TRBV20-1	NA	TRBJ2-1	SARDEAPPHNEQF
TRBV7-2	NA	TRBJ2-1	ASSPSEAARF
TRBV20-1	TRBD2	TRBJ2-5	SAHRGGRGETQY
TRBV27	NA	TRBJ1-6	ASSLGRVRNSPLH
TRBV12-3/TRBV12-4	TRBD1	TRBJ2-1	ASSLAGGSYEQF
TRBV11-1	TRBD1	TRBJ2-1	ASSRRPGTGGNEQF
TRBV9	NA	TRBJ1-1	ASSVEWGSEAF
TRBV5-1	NA	TRBJ2-7	ASSLGGAGSYEQY
TRBV5-1	TRBD1	TRBJ1-3	ASSLGDRGLTGNTIY
TRBV7-8	TRBD1	TRBJ2-5	ASSVRGPGETQY
TRBV20-1	NA	TRBJ1-5	SARGGASSNQPQH
TRBV10-3	NA	TRBJ1-1	ATSESKVGNTEAF
TRBV12-3/TRBV12-4	NA	TRBJ1-5	ASTTGYYSNQPQH
TRBV7-3	TRBD2	TRBJ2-3	ASSPGLAGGDTQY
TRBV18	TRBD2	TRBJ2-1	ASSLASGPYNEQF
TRBV5-1	NA	TRBJ1-1	ASSSAGFRAF
TRBV9	NA	TRBJ2-2	ASSVGGDTGELF
TRBV6-2/TRBV6-3	TRBD2	TRBJ2-1	ASSTGTSGVNEQF
TRBV27	NA	TRBJ1-1	ASRRRESTEAF
TRBV7-9	NA	TRBJ2-1	ASSLGVVGNEQF
TRBV2	NA	TRBJ2-1	ASSMTREQF
TRBV20-1	TRBD1	TRBJ1-1	SARPGGNTEAF